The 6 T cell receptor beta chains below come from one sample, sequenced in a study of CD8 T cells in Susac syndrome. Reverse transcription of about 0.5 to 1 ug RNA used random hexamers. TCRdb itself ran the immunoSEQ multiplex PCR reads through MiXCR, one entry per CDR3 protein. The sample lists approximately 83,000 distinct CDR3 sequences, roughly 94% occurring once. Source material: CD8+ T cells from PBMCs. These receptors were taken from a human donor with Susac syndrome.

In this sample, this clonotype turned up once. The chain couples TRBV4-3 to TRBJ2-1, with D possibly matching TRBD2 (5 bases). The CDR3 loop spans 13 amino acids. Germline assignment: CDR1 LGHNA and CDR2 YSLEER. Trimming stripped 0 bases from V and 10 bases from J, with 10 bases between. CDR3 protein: CASSQEPEREQFF. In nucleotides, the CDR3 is TGCGCCAGCAGCCAAGAGCCAGAGCGGGAGCAGTTCTTC.

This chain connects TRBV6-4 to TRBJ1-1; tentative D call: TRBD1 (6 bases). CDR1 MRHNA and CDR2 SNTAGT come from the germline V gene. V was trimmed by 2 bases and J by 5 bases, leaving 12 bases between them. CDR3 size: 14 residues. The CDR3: CASSDTGSRTEAFF. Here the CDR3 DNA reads TGTGCCAGCAGTGACACAGGGAGTCGTACTGAAGCTTTCTTT.

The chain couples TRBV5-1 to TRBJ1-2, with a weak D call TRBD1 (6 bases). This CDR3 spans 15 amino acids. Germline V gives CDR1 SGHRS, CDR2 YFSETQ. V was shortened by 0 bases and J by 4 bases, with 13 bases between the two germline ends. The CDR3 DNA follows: TGCGCCAGCAGCTTGGAGGACAGAAGTTTCTATGGCTACACCTTC. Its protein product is CASSLEDRSFYGYTF.

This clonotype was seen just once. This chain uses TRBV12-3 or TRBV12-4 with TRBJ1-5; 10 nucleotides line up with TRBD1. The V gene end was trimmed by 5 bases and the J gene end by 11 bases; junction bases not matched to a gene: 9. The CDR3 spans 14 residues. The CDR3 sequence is CASSRGQGRVAQHF. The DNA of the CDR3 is TGTGCCAGCAGTCGGGGACAGGGGAGGGTGGCCCAGCATTTT.

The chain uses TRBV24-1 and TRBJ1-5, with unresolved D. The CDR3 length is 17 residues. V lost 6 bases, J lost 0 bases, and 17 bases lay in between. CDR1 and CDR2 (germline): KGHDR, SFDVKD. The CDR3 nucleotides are TGTGCCACCAGTCTCTTGGGCCAGTTCTATAGCAATCAGCCCCAGCATTTT. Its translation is CATSLLGQFYSNQPQHF.

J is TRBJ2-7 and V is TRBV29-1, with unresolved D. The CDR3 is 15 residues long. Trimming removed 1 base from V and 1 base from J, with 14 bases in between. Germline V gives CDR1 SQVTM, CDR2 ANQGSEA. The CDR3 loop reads CSVEVKAEVSYEQYF. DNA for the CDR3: TGCAGCGTTGAAGTCAAGGCCGAGGTTTCCTACGAGCAGTACTTC.